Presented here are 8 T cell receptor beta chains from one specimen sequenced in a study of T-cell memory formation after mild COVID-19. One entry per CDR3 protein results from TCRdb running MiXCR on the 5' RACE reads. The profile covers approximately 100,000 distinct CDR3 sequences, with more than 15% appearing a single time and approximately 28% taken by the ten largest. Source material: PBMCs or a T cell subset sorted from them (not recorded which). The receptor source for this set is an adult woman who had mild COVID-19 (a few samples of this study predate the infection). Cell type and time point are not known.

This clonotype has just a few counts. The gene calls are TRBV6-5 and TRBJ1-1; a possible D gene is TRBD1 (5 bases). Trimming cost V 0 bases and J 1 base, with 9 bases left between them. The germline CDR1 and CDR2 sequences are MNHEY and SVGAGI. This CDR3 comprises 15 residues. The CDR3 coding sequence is TGTGCCAGCAGTTACTCGGGACTGGCGAACACTGAAGCTTTCTTT. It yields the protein CASSYSGLANTEAFF.

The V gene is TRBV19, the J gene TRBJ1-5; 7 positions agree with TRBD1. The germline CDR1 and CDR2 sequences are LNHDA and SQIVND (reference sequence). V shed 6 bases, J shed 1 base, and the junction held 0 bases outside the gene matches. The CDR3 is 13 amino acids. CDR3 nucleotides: TGTGCCAGTAGGACAGGGAGCAATCAGCCCCAGCATTTT. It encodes CASRTGSNQPQHF.

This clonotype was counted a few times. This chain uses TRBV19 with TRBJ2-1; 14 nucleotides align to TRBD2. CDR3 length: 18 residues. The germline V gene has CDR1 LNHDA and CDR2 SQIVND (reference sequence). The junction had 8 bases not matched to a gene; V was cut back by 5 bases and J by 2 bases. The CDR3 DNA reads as TGTGCCAGTAGTCCGGGGACTAGCGGGAGTGGCACCTACAATGAGCAGTTCTTC. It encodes CASSPGTSGSGTYNEQFF.

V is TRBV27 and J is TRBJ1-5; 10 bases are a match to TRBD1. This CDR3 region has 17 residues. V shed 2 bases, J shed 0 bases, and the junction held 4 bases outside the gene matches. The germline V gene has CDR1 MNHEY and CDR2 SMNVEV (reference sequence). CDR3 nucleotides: TGTGCCAGCAGTTTAGCGGGGGACAGGGGTAGCAATCAGCCCCAGCATTTT. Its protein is CASSLAGDRGSNQPQHF.

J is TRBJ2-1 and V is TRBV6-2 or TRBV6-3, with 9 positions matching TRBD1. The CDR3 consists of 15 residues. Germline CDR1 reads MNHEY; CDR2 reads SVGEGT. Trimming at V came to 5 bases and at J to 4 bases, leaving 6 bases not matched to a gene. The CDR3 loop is CASSRTGDIYNEQFF. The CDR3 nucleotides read TGTGCCAGCAGTCGGACAGGGGATATTTACAATGAGCAGTTCTTC.

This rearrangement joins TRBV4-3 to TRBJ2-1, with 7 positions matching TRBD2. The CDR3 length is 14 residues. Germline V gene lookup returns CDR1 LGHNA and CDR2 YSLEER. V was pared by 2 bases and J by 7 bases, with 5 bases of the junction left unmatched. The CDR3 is CASSQMGEGNEQFF. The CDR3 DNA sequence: TGCGCCAGCAGCCAAATGGGGGAGGGGAATGAGCAGTTCTTC.

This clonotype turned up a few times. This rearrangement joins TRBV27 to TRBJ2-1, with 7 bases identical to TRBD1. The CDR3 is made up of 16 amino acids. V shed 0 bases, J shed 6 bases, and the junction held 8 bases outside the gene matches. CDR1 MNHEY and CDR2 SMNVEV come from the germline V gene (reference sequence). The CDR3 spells CASSLSRGQLPNEQFF. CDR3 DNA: TGTGCCAGCAGTTTATCGAGGGGACAGCTCCCCAATGAGCAGTTCTTC.

CDR3 sequence: CASSQGPSTGYEQYF. In DNA form, the CDR3 reads TGCGCCAGCAGCCAAGGCCCCTCGACAGGGTACGAGCAGTACTTC. The J gene is TRBJ2-7, the V gene TRBV4-1, with 7 bases that match TRBD1. The CDR3 spans 15 residues. Trimming cost V 1 base and J 4 bases; bases outside gene matches: 7. CDR1 and CDR2 (germline): MGHRA, YSYEKL.